A single sample is the source of the 8 T cell receptor beta chains below, sequenced in a study of graft-versus-host responses after intestinal transplantation. Antigen specificity for these receptors is unknown. Measured with immunoSEQ multiplex PCR; TCRdb has only the in-frame clones, and not every one. The sample shows 30,000 to 45,000 clones, roughly 92% of them seen only once. The sample in question was unstimulated CD8+ T cells sorted from spleen or lymph node cells, obtained before transplant. The source of these receptors is a human donor who was the organ donor for an intestinal transplant.

The gene calls are TRBV28 and TRBJ1-1; 7 bases are shared with TRBD1. V gave up 7 bases and J gave up 3 bases; unmatched junction bases: 5. This CDR3 is built from 13 residues. Germline CDR1 MDHEN, CDR2 SYDVKM. DNA for the CDR3: TGTGCCAGCACACGGGACAGCTACACTGAAGCTTTCTTT. The encoded protein is CASTRDSYTEAFF.

The rearrangement joins TRBV4-2 to TRBJ1-6; possible D gene TRBD1, 6 bases. Trimming removed 2 bases at V and 2 bases at J, with 22 bases between. The V gene's germline CDR1 is LGHNA and CDR2 YNFKEQ. The CDR3 has 20 amino acids. Here the CDR3 DNA reads TGTGCCAGCAGCCAATCGGGACACTTGCTAATCCTTCCCTATAATTCACCCCTCCACTTT. This codes for CASSQSGHLLILPYNSPLHF.

The rearrangement uses TRBV11-3 and TRBJ2-7, with TRBD2 matching over 9 bases. The trim removed 2 bases at V and 4 bases at J, leaving 3 bases unmatched. There are 14 residues in the CDR3. CDR1 SGHNT and CDR2 YENEEA come from the germline V gene. This chain's CDR3 is CASSLYLAGYEQYF. The CDR3, as DNA: TGTGCCAGCAGCTTATACCTAGCGGGGTACGAGCAGTACTTC.

This chain joins TRBV9 and TRBJ2-7; possible D gene TRBD2, 5 bases. The germline CDR1 and CDR2 sequences are SGDLS and YYNGEE. V lost 0 bases and J lost 2, with 9 bases in between. The CDR3 loop spans 14 amino acids. The CDR3 DNA follows: TGTGCCAGCAGCGTAGCTCTAGCCCCCTACGAGCAGTACTTC. Amino acid sequence: CASSVALAPYEQYF.

The chain carries TRBV7-8 and TRBJ2-5; D is perhaps TRBD2 (6 bases). This CDR3 region has 13 residues. Deletions cut 2 bases from V and 6 bases from J, with 10 bases between. Germline CDR1 and CDR2: SGHVS and FQNEAQ. The CDR3 region is CASSLYGGKTQYF. The CDR3 nucleotides read TGTGCCAGCAGCTTATACGGGGGAAAGACCCAGTACTTC.

This clone was observed a single time. V usage is TRBV27 and J usage is TRBJ2-7, with a weak D call TRBD1 (5 bases). The CDR3 has 16 amino acids. CDR1 MNHEY and CDR2 SMNVEV come from the germline V gene (reference sequence). Trimming cost V 4 bases and J 8 bases, with 24 bases left between them. As DNA, the CDR3 is TGTGCCAGCAGTTCCCCGCCCAGGGAATTTGGTGGTAAGCAGTACTTC. Translated, it gives CASSSPPREFGGKQYF.

V usage is TRBV6-1 and J usage is TRBJ2-7, with D perhaps assigned TRBD1 or TRBD2 (7 bases each). Trimming removed 10 bases at V and 1 base at J, with 14 bases between. There are 13 residues in the CDR3. The germline V gene has CDR1 MNHNS and CDR2 SASEGT. Here the CDR3 reads CATWEGASYEQYF. CDR3 DNA: TGTGCCACCTGGGAGGGGGCTTCCTACGAGCAGTACTTC.

This chain links TRBV5-4 with TRBJ2-1; TRBD2 aligns across 10 bases. CDR3 length: 16 amino acids. V dropped 3 bases and J dropped 8; count of bases not matched to a gene: 11. From germline, CDR1 is SGHNT and CDR2 YYREEE (reference sequence). The CDR3 region has the DNA TGTGCCAGCAGCTCCCCAAGCGGGAGGGCCAGGGATGAGCAGTTCTTC. Its protein is CASSSPSGRARDEQFF. The full variable domain, rest sourced from reference TRBV5-4 and TRBJ2-1, is ETGVTQSPTHLIKTRGQQVTLRCSSQSGHNTVSWYQQALGQGPQFIFQYYREEENGRGNFPPRFSGLQFPNYSSELNVNALELDDSALYLCASSSPSGRARDEQFFGPGTRLTVL.